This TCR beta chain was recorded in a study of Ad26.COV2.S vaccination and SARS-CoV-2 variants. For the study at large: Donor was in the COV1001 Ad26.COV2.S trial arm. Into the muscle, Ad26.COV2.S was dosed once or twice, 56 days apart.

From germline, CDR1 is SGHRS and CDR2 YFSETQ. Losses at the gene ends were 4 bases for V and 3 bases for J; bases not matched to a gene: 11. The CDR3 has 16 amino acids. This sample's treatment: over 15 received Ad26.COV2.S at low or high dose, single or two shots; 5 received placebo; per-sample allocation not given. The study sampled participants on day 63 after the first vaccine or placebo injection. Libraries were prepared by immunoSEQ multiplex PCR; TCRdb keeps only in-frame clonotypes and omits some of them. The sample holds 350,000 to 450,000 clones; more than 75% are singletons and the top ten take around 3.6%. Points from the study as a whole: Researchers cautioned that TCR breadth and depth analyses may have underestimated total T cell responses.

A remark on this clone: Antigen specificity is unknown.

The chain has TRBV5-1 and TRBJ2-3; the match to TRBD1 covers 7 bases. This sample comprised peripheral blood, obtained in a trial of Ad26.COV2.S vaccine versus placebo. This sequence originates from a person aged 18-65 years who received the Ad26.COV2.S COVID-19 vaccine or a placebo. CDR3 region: CASSPFTRGPTDTQYF. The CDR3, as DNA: TGCGCCAGCAGCCCCTTTACGAGGGGGCCAACAGATACGCAGTATTTT.